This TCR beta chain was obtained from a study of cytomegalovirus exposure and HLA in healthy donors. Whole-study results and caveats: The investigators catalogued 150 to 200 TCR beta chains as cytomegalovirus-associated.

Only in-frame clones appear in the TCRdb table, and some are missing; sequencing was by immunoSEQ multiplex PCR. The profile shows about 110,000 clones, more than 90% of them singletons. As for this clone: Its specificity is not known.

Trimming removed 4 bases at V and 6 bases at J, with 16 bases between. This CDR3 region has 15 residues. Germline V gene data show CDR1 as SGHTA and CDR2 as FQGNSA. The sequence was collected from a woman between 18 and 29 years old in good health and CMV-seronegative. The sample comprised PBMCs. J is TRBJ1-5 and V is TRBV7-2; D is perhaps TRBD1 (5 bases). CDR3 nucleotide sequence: TGTGCCAGCAGCTCAGGGCCCCCGGGCAGTCAGCCCCAGCATTTT. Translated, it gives CASSSGPPGSQPQHF.